Listed below are T cell receptor beta chains from one sample, sequenced in a study of cytomegalovirus exposure and HLA in healthy donors. Libraries were prepared by immunoSEQ multiplex PCR; TCRdb keeps only in-frame clonotypes and omits some of them. The repertoire holds under 200,000 clones, with around four fifths as singletons. Sequenced material: PBMCs. Receptors were obtained from a man under 40 in good health and CMV-seronegative. Both conserved end residues are part of each CDR3. Fields, in order: clone size, V gene, J gene, CDR3 protein. Rows give clone size only sometimes, using once, few, many, or a class for an expanded clone.

NA	TRBV7-2	TRBJ1-1	CASSRERQLNTEAFF
NA	TRBV5-1	TRBJ1-2	CASSLDGGSGGYGYTF
few	TRBV5-4	TRBJ2-4	CASSSSSSAKNIQYF
NA	TRBV6-5	TRBJ2-1	CASSYPELGNNEQFF
NA	TRBV19	TRBJ1-4	CASSIIRTGEEKLFF
once	TRBV28	TRBJ2-7	CASRTTGTAYEQYF
NA	TRBV29-1	TRBJ1-1	CSVLGDRGTPEAFF
few	TRBV19	TRBJ2-7	CASSIDRGLGSYEQYF
NA	TRBV29-1	TRBJ2-2	CSVEDPKQNTGELFF
NA	TRBV29-1	TRBJ2-1	CSVEARSQGQWQFF
NA	TRBV7-3	TRBJ2-2	CASSSQTGRYTGELFF
NA	TRBV7-9	TRBJ1-1	CASSLDPAVAFF
NA	TRBV10-3	TRBJ1-2	CAISELRLGGGGYTF
few	TRBV30	TRBJ1-5	CACKRGGGNQPQHF
NA	TRBV7-9	TRBJ1-1	CASSLVSLHESMNTEAFF
NA	TRBV5-4	TRBJ2-3	CASSSLWEGTQYF
NA	TRBV18	TRBJ2-7	CASSPYRDDYEQYF
NA	TRBV14	TRBJ2-1	CASSLDYHGEQFF
NA	TRBV4-1	TRBJ2-7	CASSQTSGNPYEQYF
NA	TRBV7-2	TRBJ1-3	CASSLVEGLSSGNTIYF
NA	TRBV4-3	TRBJ1-5	CASSLAQGDQPQHF
NA	TRBV5-1	TRBJ2-1	CASSLAGTGSYNEQFF
NA	TRBV7-2	TRBJ2-5	CASSFDGGRGETQYF
NA	TRBV21-1	TRBJ2-7	CASSKRGGRTRESYEQYF
NA	TRBV4-1	TRBJ1-2	CASSLTTGTRAGYTF
once	TRBV28	TRBJ2-7	CASSLRTGRVEQYF
NA	TRBV9	TRBJ1-2	CASSVGGANYGYTF
NA	TRBV7-9	TRBJ1-4	CASSFSGAAGGKLFF
NA	TRBV5-1	TRBJ1-6	CASSFSVLGQGVNSPLHF
NA	TRBV4-3	TRBJ2-6	CASSQFRGRSGANVLTF
once	TRBV18	TRBJ1-4	CASSPGQIRGEKLFF
NA	TRBV20-1	TRBJ1-6	CSAAAPLHF
once	TRBV27	TRBJ2-1	CATIGQGYEQFF
NA	TRBV19	TRBJ2-5	CASLPRAGARETQYF
NA	TRBV9	TRBJ2-7	CASSAGGGSSYEQYF